Sequencing of this T cell receptor beta chain was carried out in a study of blood T cells in healthy people across ages. General observations from the study: Per million T cells, the diversity of TCR beta decreased roughly linearly as age advanced.

A J-beta primer mix and a sample-barcoded 5' primer were used in a second PCR of about 7 to 12 cycles. With 12 random nucleotides, a template-switch adaptor tagged each individual cDNA molecule. TCRdb fed the 5' RACE reads into MiXCR, producing one record per CDR3 protein. Of roughly 640,000 distinct CDR3 sequences detected, approximately 30% appear once; the ten largest clones hold 15% to 18%. Peripheral blood from each donor was collected in a volume of 8 to 10 milliliters. Regarding this clonotype: Antigen unknown. Possible read error: a much larger clone is one base away.

The CDR3 consists of 14 residues. Germline CDR1 is SGHRS and CDR2 is YFSETQ. Germline trimming cut 1 base from V and 5 bases from J; bases unmatched to any gene: 6. Sample: blood. The chain carries TRBV5-1 and TRBJ2-7; 7 bases are shared with TRBD1. This TCR was sampled from a woman at least 80 years old in good health. CDR3 residues: CASSLTGQFHEQYF. CDR3 DNA sequence: TGCGCCAGCAGCTTGACGGGACAGTTCCACGAGCAGTACTTC.